This entry lists 31 T cell receptor beta chains sequenced from one sample in a study of read filtering for tumor transcriptome and immune sequencing. From approximately 400 ng of RNA, a library with molecular barcoded alpha/delta and beta/gamma adaptors was made. TCRdb fed the reads into MiXCR, producing one record per CDR3 protein. The table has tens of thousands of distinct CDR3 sequences, approximately 14% seen once. Sequenced: a population of CD138-negative cells sorted from bone marrow. The receptors shown here come from a donor aged 40 or older with multiple myeloma.

The chain carries TRBV14 and TRBJ1-2; D gene uncertain. Deletions cut 1 base from V and 8 bases from J, with 11 bases between. This CDR3 spans 13 amino acids. CDR1 is SGHDN, CDR2 FVKESK, per germline. The CDR3 region is CASSQVESGGYTF. The CDR3 DNA is TGTGCCAGCAGCCAAGTCGAAAGCGGGGGCTACACCTTC.

The rearrangement joins TRBV6-2 or TRBV6-3 to TRBJ2-2, with 10 bases identical to TRBD2. With 5 bases clipped from V and 4 bases from J, the junction kept 4 bases outside the gene matches. Germline assignment: CDR1 MNHEY and CDR2 SVGEGT. This CDR3 region has 15 residues. The CDR3 DNA follows: TGTGCCAGCAGTCGAACTAGCGGGACCACCGGGGAGCTGTTTTTT. Translating it yields CASSRTSGTTGELFF.

The genes are TRBV11-2 and TRBJ2-2, with D perhaps matching TRBD2 (5 bases). CDR1 is SGHAT and CDR2 is FQNNGV in the germline V gene. The CDR3 covers 15 residues. The germline V and J ends were trimmed by 3 bases and 4 bases, with 12 bases remaining between them. This CDR3 reads CASSLASLVTGELFF. CDR3 in DNA: TGTGCCAGCAGCTTGGCTAGCTTAGTCACCGGGGAGCTGTTTTTT.

This clonotype has ten or more counts. CDR3 residues: CASALGGARNQPQHF. CDR3 sequence (DNA): TGTGCTAGTGCCCTAGGGGGGGCCAGGAATCAGCCCCAGCATTTT. This rearrangement joins TRBV12-5 to TRBJ1-5, with D perhaps matching TRBD1 (6 bases). Germline V gene lookup returns CDR1 LGHNT and CDR2 FRNRAP. V lost 7 bases to trimming and J lost 4 bases, with 17 bases between them. The CDR3 totals 15 residues. The full variable domain, rest sourced from reference TRBV12-5 and TRBJ1-5, is DARVTQTPRHKVTEMGQEVTMRCQPILGHNTVFWYRQTMMQGLELLAYFRNRAPLDDSGMPKDRFSAEMPDATLATLKIQPSEPRDSAVYFCASALGGARNQPQHFGDGTRLSIL.

Concerning this clonotype: Possible read error: a much larger clone is one base away. J is TRBJ1-1 and V is TRBV29-1; 11 nucleotides line up with TRBD1. Germline CDR1 reads SQVTM; CDR2 reads ANQGSEA. Germline trimming cut 7 bases from V and 7 bases from J; bases unmatched to any gene: 14. The CDR3 is 15 amino acids. The DNA of the CDR3 is TGCAGCGCTGATCTCTTAGGACAGGGGGCTATTGAAGCTTTCTTT. Its protein is CSADLLGQGAIEAFF. Complete variable domain (other parts from reference TRBV29-1 and TRBJ1-1): SAVISQKPSRDICQRGTSLTIQCQVDSQVTMMFWYRQQPGQSLTLIATANQGSEATYESGFVIDKFPISRPNLTFSTLTVSNMSPEDSSIYLCSADLLGQGAIEAFFGQGTRLTVV.

This clonotype was observed at least ten times. This chain uses TRBV20-1 with TRBJ2-5, with TRBD2 matching 11 bases. This CDR3 is built from 14 residues. Unmatched junction bases numbered 5, after V lost 4 bases and J lost 4 bases. The germline CDR1 and CDR2 sequences are DFQATT and SNEGSKA (reference sequence). The CDR3 coding sequence is TGCAGTGCTAAAAATAGCGGGAGGGCAGAGACCCAGTACTTC. Its protein product is CSAKNSGRAETQYF.

This clonotype was seen at least ten times. CDR3 DNA: TGTGCCGGAAGTGGGGGGCGGCGAGATGGCTACACCTTC. Residues: CAGSGGRRDGYTF. The chain uses TRBV2 and TRBJ1-2; D is perhaps TRBD1 (6 bases). The CDR3 loop spans 13 amino acids. CDR1 is SNHLY, CDR2 FYNNEI, per germline. Between the trimmed V and J ends, which lost 11 bases and 6 bases, there was a span of 19 bases.

The table lists this clonotype with many counts. The chain has TRBV5-1 and TRBJ2-7; D tentatively fits TRBD1 or TRBD2 (6 bases each). This CDR3 has 16 amino acids. The V gene lost 0 bases and the J gene lost 3 bases, with 16 bases spanning the gap. Germline CDR1 and CDR2: SGHRS and YFSETQ. In DNA, the CDR3 is TGCGCCAGCAGCTTGGAAGGGGGGCGCGGTATCTACGAGCAGTACTTC. Amino acids: CASSLEGGRGIYEQYF.

This clonotype was recorded at least ten times. The chain recombines TRBV7-8 with TRBJ2-3; TRBD2 aligns across 11 bases. The CDR3 is 18 amino acids. Germline V gene data show CDR1 as SGHVS and CDR2 as FQNEAQ. V shed 0 bases and J 2 bases; nucleotides not matched to a gene: 7. The CDR3 DNA is TGTGCCAGCAGCTTAGCCTTGACTAGCGGGACGACCACAGATACGCAGTATTTT. Its protein product is CASSLALTSGTTTDTQYF.

In its sample, this clonotype was seen many times. The chain links TRBV7-3 to TRBJ2-7; 8 nucleotides match TRBD1. Germline CDR1 SGHTA, CDR2 FQGTGA. CDR3 size: 13 residues. After removal of 4 bases from V and 3 bases from J, the junction contained 2 bases not matched to a gene. CDR3 residues: CASSWGQDYEQYF. CDR3 sequence (DNA): TGTGCCAGCAGCTGGGGACAGGACTACGAGCAGTACTTC.

This clonotype was recorded at least ten times. The chain joins TRBV30 to TRBJ2-2; D might be TRBD2 (5 bases). This CDR3 is 15 amino acids long. V was pared by 0 bases and J by 0 bases, with 8 bases between. Per the germline V gene, CDR1 is GTSNPN and CDR2 is SVGIG (reference sequence). CDR3 DNA: TGTGCCTGGAGTGTAGTGGGAGCGAACACCGGGGAGCTGTTTTTT. Encoded protein: CAWSVVGANTGELFF.

This clonotype was counted many times. The rearrangement links TRBV7-2 to TRBJ1-1; unclear D gene. The CDR3 length is 13 residues. Trimming pared 5 bases from V and 2 bases from J, leaving 9 bases between. The germline V gene has CDR1 SGHTA and CDR2 FQGNSA. Here the CDR3 reads CASSIKGNTEAFF. The CDR3 nucleotides are TGTGCCAGCAGCATAAAAGGAAACACTGAAGCTTTCTTT. Combining the CDR3 with reference TRBV7-2 and TRBJ1-1 gives the whole variable domain GAGVSQSPSNKVTEKGKDVELRCDPISGHTALYWYRQSLGQGLEFLIYFQGNSAPDKSGLPSDRFSAERTGGSVSTLTIQRTQQEDSAVYLCASSIKGNTEAFFGQGTRLTVV.

On this clonotype itself: A read error may account for a junction end that differs from germline. CDR3 amino acids: CSAVSGSPSYNEQSF. The CDR3 bases are TGCAGTGCTGTTAGCGGGTCTCCCTCCTACAATGAGCAGTCCTTC. V and J are TRBV20-1 and TRBJ2-1, with 7 bases identical to TRBD2. The CDR3 is 15 amino acids. CDR1 and CDR2 from the germline V gene are DFQATT and SNEGSKA (reference sequence).

This clonotype appeared a few times. V is TRBV20-1 and J is TRBJ2-1; D gene unclear. With 0 bases removed from V and 4 bases from J, the gap between germline ends came to 10 bases. The CDR3 runs 14 residues. Germline assignment: CDR1 DFQATT and CDR2 SNEGSKA (reference sequence). CDR3 DNA: TGCAGTGCTAGAGATCGGAGCGATTACAATGAGCAGTTCTTC. Translating gives CSARDRSDYNEQFF.

As to this clonotype: This likely came from a read error, as a far larger clone is one base away. The rearrangement links TRBV7-8 to TRBJ2-7; D is unresolved. In germline, CDR1 is SGHVS, CDR2 FQNEAQ. V dropped 8 bases and J dropped 3 bases, with 8 bases sitting between them. This CDR3 contains 11 residues. The CDR3 DNA is TGTGCCAGCCGCCTTAACTACGAGCAGTACTTC. Its protein product is CASRLNYEQYF.

This clonotype was picked up many times. This chain links TRBV20-1 with TRBJ2-1; 9 bases fit TRBD2. From germline, CDR1 is DFQATT and CDR2 SNEGSKA (reference sequence). The V gene end was trimmed by 3 bases and the J gene end by 6 bases; junction bases not matched to a gene: 12. The CDR3 covers 16 residues. Here the CDR3 DNA reads TGCAGTGCTAGGGTGCGTGTCGGGACTAGCCTCAATGAGCAGTTCTTC. This translates into CSARVRVGTSLNEQFF.

This clonotype was observed many times. The chain recombines TRBV6-6 with TRBJ2-3; 11 nucleotides line up with TRBD2. Germline assignment: CDR1 MNHNY and CDR2 SVGAGI (reference sequence). The CDR3 sequence is 14 residues long. J was trimmed by 6 bases and V by 6 bases; bases with no gene match: 5. As DNA, the CDR3 is TGTGCCAGCAGCCCAGTAGCGGGAGGGGATACGCAGTATTTT. Translating it yields CASSPVAGGDTQYF.

This clonotype was counted at least ten times. This rearrangement joins TRBV6-1 to TRBJ2-7; D not resolved. The CDR3 sequence is 14 residues long. Looked up from germline, CDR1 is MNHNS and CDR2 is SASEGT. V shed 0 bases and J shed 2 bases, with 8 bases lying between them. The CDR3 nucleotides are TGTGCCAGCAGTGAAGCGAAGTTCCCCTACGAGCAGTACTTC. This sequence encodes CASSEAKFPYEQYF.

This clonotype was recorded at least ten times. This chain links TRBV6-5 with TRBJ2-1, with a weak D call TRBD2 (6 bases). Trimming took off 0 bases at V and 0 bases at J, with 15 bases between the two ends. From germline, CDR1 is MNHEY and CDR2 SVGAGI. The CDR3 consists of 18 residues. CDR3 residues: CASSYSIRDSISYNEQFF. CDR3 nucleotide sequence: TGTGCCAGCAGTTACTCGATTCGGGACTCGATCTCCTACAATGAGCAGTTCTTC.

This chain links TRBV5-1 with TRBJ2-2, with D hard to call. Germline assignment: CDR1 SGHRS and CDR2 YFSETQ. CDR3 length: 15 residues. The V end lost 0 bases, the J end lost 1 base, and 7 bases lay between the germline ends. The CDR3 reads CASSLDAGNTGELFF. In nucleotides, the CDR3 is TGCGCCAGCAGCTTGGATGCCGGGAACACCGGGGAGCTGTTTTTT.

This clonotype was seen at least ten times. The V and J genes are TRBV12-3 or TRBV12-4 and TRBJ1-2, with unresolved D. This CDR3 contains 13 residues. The V end lost 6 bases, the J end lost 2 bases, and 10 bases lay between the germline ends. The CDR3 nucleotides are TGTGCCAGCAGCGTCAGGAGAAACTATGGCTACACCTTC. Its translation: CASSVRRNYGYTF.

This clonotype was counted many times. The rearrangement joins TRBV7-2 to TRBJ2-7; TRBD2 agrees at 7 bases. CDR1 and CDR2 from the germline V gene are SGHTA and FQGNSA. V lost 4 bases and J lost 4; bases outside the gene matches: 1. The CDR3 is 12 residues long. DNA of the CDR3: TGTGCCAGCAGCTCAGCGGGGTACGAGCAGTACTTC. The encoded protein is CASSSAGYEQYF.

This clonotype was observed at least ten times. The rearrangement links TRBV5-6 to TRBJ2-1, with D tentatively TRBD1 or TRBD2 (5 bases each). This CDR3 spans 12 amino acids. Germline V gene lookup returns CDR1 SGHDT and CDR2 YYEEEE. V gave up 5 bases and J gave up 7 bases, with 10 bases separating them. This chain's CDR3 is CASRGVENEQFF. In DNA, the CDR3 is TGTGCCAGCAGGGGGGTAGAGAATGAGCAGTTCTTC.

Note on this clonotype: Just one base apart from a much larger clone, this may be a read error. The chain uses TRBV12-3 or TRBV12-4 and TRBJ1-2, with D perhaps matching TRBD1 (5 bases). The CDR3 is 15 residues long. The V and J ends lost 4 bases and 6 bases respectively, with 18 bases between them. The CDR3 reads CASSSQVTDFHGYTF. The CDR3 nucleotides are TGTGCCAGCAGTTCCCAGGTGACAGACTTCCATGGCTACACCTTC.

This clonotype was observed at least ten times. The chain carries TRBV4-3 and TRBJ1-1; a weak D match, TRBD1 (5 bases). CDR1 is LGHNA and CDR2 is YSLEER in the germline V gene. The CDR3 spans 14 residues. The V gene lost 0 bases and the J gene lost 3 bases, with 8 bases spanning the gap. The CDR3: CASSQEGVYTEAFF. CDR3 bases: TGCGCCAGCAGCCAAGAGGGGGTTTACACTGAAGCTTTCTTT.

This clonotype was seen more than once but under ten times. A read error is possible here, since a much larger clone lies one base away. The chain combines TRBV20-1 with TRBJ2-1; D is unresolved. The CDR3 contains 13 residues. Trimming removed 0 bases from V and 9 bases from J, with 12 bases in between. The germline V gene has CDR1 DFQATT and CDR2 SNEGSKA (reference sequence). The DNA of the CDR3 is TGCAGTGCTAGAGAGCAGACCAGAGGTGAGCAGTTCTTC. Its translation: CSAREQTRGEQFF.

This clonotype was seen at least ten times. This chain uses TRBV20-1 with TRBJ2-7; 14 bases map to TRBD2. Germline assignment: CDR1 DFQATT and CDR2 SNEGSKA (reference sequence). V lost 6 bases and J lost 3; bases outside the gene matches: 4. The CDR3 covers 14 residues. Here the CDR3 DNA reads TGCAGTGCCCTGGGACTAGCGGGAGTCTACGAGCAGTACTTC. It specifies CSALGLAGVYEQYF.

This clonotype was counted at least ten times. The chain joins TRBV2 to TRBJ2-7; 10 bases align to TRBD1. Trimming took 8 bases from V and 3 from J; bases not matched to a gene: 1. The CDR3 has 12 residues. CDR1 SNHLY and CDR2 FYNNEI come from the germline V gene. Here the CDR3 DNA reads TGTGCCAGCCGGACAGGGGGCTACGAGCAGTACTTC. Its protein product is CASRTGGYEQYF.

The chain joins TRBV27 to TRBJ1-1; tentatively, D is TRBD1 (6 bases). Between the trimmed V and J ends, which lost 3 bases and 5 bases, there was a span of 13 bases. The length of the CDR3 is 14 residues. Germline V gene lookup returns CDR1 MNHEY and CDR2 SMNVEV (reference sequence). The CDR3: CASSLEYRVTEAFF. CDR3 nucleotides: TGTGCCAGCAGTTTGGAATACAGGGTAACTGAAGCTTTCTTT.

V is TRBV4-2 and J is TRBJ2-7, with unresolved D. This CDR3 contains 11 residues. Germline V gives CDR1 LGHNA, CDR2 YNFKEQ. The V gene lost 1 base and the J gene lost 6 bases, with 4 bases spanning the gap. The CDR3 loop is CASSQVGEQYF. The CDR3 DNA reads as TGTGCCAGCAGCCAAGTAGGCGAGCAGTACTTC.

This clonotype was picked up many times. V and J are TRBV14 and TRBJ2-5; D unclear. This CDR3 contains 19 residues. Trimming removed 0 bases from V and 5 bases from J, with 25 bases in between. Germline V gene lookup returns CDR1 SGHDN and CDR2 FVKESK. The CDR3 nucleotides read TGTGCCAGCAGCCAAGATATTTCCGTTGGACGCCTCAACTGGGAGACCCAGTACTTC. Its translation is CASSQDISVGRLNWETQYF.